The 8 T cell receptor beta chains given below trace back to one sample, sequenced in a study of esophageal squamous cell carcinoma under preoperative chemotherapy. In TCRdb, the PCR reads were re-called with MiXCR into one record per CDR3 protein. Of approximately 15,000 distinct CDR3 sequences listed, roughly 60% are singletons. Time point meaning: before preoperative PTX-NDP chemotherapy. The sample here was taken from a patient given preoperative chemotherapy. Receptors were obtained from a human donor with esophageal squamous cell carcinoma. The donor label of this sample is uncertain.

The chain combines TRBV6-5 with TRBJ2-3; D may be TRBD1 (5 bases). The germline V gene has CDR1 MNHEY and CDR2 SVGAGI. The CDR3 sequence is 13 residues long. The ends were cut back, 5 bases at V and 8 bases at J, with 14 bases in the middle. The CDR3 DNA sequence: TGTGCCAGCAGTCACGAAGGGGTTCGTACGCAGTATTTT. This codes for CASSHEGVRTQYF.

The genes are TRBV6-1 and TRBJ2-1, with TRBD2 matching over 7 bases. The end of the DNA is better explained by TRBJ2-5, so the J call may be wrong. The CDR3 contains 15 residues. In germline, CDR1 is MNHNS, CDR2 SASEGT. The CDR3 loop is CARLKGAGDRETQYF. The DNA of the CDR3 is TGTGCCAGGCTAAAAGGGGCGGGGGACCGGGAGACCCAGTACTTC.

This chain links TRBV6-5 with TRBJ2-4; D uncertain. This CDR3 has 11 residues. Germline CDR1 and CDR2: MNHEY and SVGAGI. V shed 2 bases and J shed 13 bases, with 9 bases lying between them. CDR3 sequence (DNA): TGTGCCAGCAGTTACGAAAATGAGCAGTACTTC. Protein sequence: CASSYENEQYF.

Comments on this clonotype: Relative to the germline gene, one junction end is altered; a read error may explain this. The chain combines TRBV6-1 with TRBJ2-3; 7 nucleotides line up with TRBD1. Looked up from germline, CDR1 is MNHNS and CDR2 is SASEGT. This CDR3 spans 16 amino acids. The CDR3 protein is CASRGLGGSGTETQYF. As DNA, the CDR3 is TGTGCCAGCAGGGGCCTAGGGGGCAGTGGCACAGAGACGCAGTATTTC.

The count of this clonotype is one. The junction departs from the called germline gene at one end, perhaps through a read error. The chain employs TRBV6-1 and TRBJ2-3; tentatively, D is TRBD2 (5 bases). Looked up from germline, CDR1 is MNHNS and CDR2 is SASEGT. This CDR3 is built from 11 residues. CDR3 bases: TGTGCCAGCAGTAAAGCGGATGCGCAGTTTTTT. As protein: CASSKADAQFF.

This clonotype ranks as medium-sized. This chain uses TRBV6-1 with TRBJ2-7, with D maybe TRBD1 (5 bases). The CDR3 loop spans 14 amino acids. CDR1 and CDR2 from the germline V gene are MNHNS and SASEGT. V was cut by 4 bases and J by 4 bases, with 14 bases left in between. The CDR3 DNA follows: TGTGCCAGCAGTGCGAACATAGACAGTTACGAGCAGTACTTC. Translation: CASSANIDSYEQYF.

This chain connects TRBV19 to TRBJ2-3; D is ambiguous. Germline values: CDR1 LNHDA, CDR2 SQIVND (reference sequence). Deletions cut 8 bases from V and 0 bases from J, with 9 bases between. The CDR3 is 13 residues long. The CDR3, as DNA: TGTGCCAGTCGCCCCTCTAGCACAGATACGCAGTATTTT. Its translation is CASRPSSTDTQYF.

V gene TRBV6-1 combines with J gene TRBJ2-3; TRBD1 matches 8 bases. This CDR3 region has 18 residues. The V gene's germline CDR1 is MNHNS and CDR2 SASEGT. With 2 bases clipped from V and 14 bases from J, the junction kept 24 bases outside the gene matches. The CDR3 loop is CASSEHLPLVGRTGKLYF. The DNA for the CDR3 is TGTGCCAGCAGTGAACATCTCCCACTGGTTGGGCGGACAGGGAAGCTGTATTTT.